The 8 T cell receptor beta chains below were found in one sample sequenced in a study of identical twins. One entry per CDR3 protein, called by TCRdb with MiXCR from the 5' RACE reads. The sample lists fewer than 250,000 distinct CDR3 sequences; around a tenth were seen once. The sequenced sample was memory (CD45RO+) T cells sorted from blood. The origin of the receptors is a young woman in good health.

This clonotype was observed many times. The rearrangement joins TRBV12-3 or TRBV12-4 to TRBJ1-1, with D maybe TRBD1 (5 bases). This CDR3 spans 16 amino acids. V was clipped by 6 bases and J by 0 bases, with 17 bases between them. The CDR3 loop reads CASSRRFGRVNTEAFF. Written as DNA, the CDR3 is TGTGCCAGCAGCCGGCGGTTCGGCAGGGTGAACACTGAAGCTTTCTTT.

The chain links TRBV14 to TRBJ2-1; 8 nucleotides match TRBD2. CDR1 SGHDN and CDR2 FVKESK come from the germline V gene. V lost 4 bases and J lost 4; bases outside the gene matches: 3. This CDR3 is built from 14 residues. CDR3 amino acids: CASSLLAVYNEQFF. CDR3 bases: TGTGCCAGCAGCCTACTAGCGGTATACAATGAGCAGTTCTTC.

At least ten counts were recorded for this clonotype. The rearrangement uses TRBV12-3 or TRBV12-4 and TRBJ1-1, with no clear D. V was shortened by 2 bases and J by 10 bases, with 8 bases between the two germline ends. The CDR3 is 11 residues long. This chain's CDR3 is CASSLNGVAFF. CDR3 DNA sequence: TGTGCCAGCAGTTTAAACGGGGTAGCTTTCTTT.

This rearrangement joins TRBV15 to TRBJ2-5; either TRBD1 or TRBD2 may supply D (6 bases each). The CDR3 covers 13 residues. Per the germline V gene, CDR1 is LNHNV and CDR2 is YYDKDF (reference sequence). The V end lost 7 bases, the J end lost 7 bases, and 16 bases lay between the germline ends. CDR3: CATKNGGRGTQYF. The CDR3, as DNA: TGTGCCACCAAGAACGGGGGCCGAGGGACCCAGTACTTC.

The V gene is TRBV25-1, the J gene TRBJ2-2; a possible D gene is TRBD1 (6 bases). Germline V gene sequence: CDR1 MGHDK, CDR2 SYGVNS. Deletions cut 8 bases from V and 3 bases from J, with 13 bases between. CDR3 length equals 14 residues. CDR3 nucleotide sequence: TGTGCCAGCTTTGACAGGTCTTACACCGGGGAGCTGTTTTTT. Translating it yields CASFDRSYTGELFF. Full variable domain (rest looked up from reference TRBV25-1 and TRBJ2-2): EADIYQTPRYLVIGTGKKITLECSQTMGHDKMYWYQQDPGMELHLIHYSYGVNSTEKGDLSSESTVSRIRTEHFPLTLESARPSHTSQYLCASFDRSYTGELFFGEGSRLTVL.

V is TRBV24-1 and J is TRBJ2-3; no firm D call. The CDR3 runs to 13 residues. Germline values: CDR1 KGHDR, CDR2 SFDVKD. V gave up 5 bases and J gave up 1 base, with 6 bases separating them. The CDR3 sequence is CATSAAGTDTQYF. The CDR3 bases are TGTGCCACCAGTGCGGCCGGCACAGATACGCAGTATTTT.

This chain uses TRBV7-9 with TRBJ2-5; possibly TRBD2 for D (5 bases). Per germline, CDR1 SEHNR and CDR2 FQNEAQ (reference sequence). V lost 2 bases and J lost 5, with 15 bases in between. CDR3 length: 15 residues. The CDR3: CASSLSTTRGETQYF. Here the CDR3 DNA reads TGTGCCAGCAGCTTATCCACCACTCGGGGTGAGACCCAGTACTTC.

The CDR3 bases are TGTGCCAGCAGACCACGCCGGGACAGCGGTACCGGGGAGCTGTTTTTT. It encodes CASRPRRDSGTGELFF. V gene TRBV6-2 or TRBV6-3 combines with J gene TRBJ2-2; the match to TRBD1 covers 7 bases. V dropped 6 bases and J dropped 5; count of bases not matched to a gene: 12. The CDR3 contains 16 residues. Looked up from germline, CDR1 is MNHEY and CDR2 is SVGEGT.